This T cell receptor (beta chain) stems from a study of cytomegalovirus exposure and HLA in healthy donors. Of note for this clone: Its antigen is not known.

PCR amplification relied on 60 Vbeta primers (plus 13 Jbeta primers). Produced via immunoSEQ multiplex PCR; TCRdb's table is partial and in-frame only. The sample lists about 100,000 clones, approximately 75% seen once, with around 3% in the top ten. From germline, CDR1 is SQVTM and CDR2 ANQGSEA. The V end lost 5 bases, the J end lost 6 bases, and 11 bases lay between the germline ends. This CDR3 contains 13 residues. Study results and caveats: A later analysis linked a missense variant in DCLRE1C to the trimming of TCR beta V and J genes. A later analysis reported that several of the most significant clusters appeared to be linked to common viral pathogens, among them Epstein-Barr virus.

The specimen sequenced was PBMCs. This chain links TRBV29-1 with TRBJ1-6; D might be TRBD1 (5 bases). This sequence originates from a female donor in good health and CMV-seropositive. The CDR3 region has the DNA TGCAGCGTTTCGGGGGGAGGTAATTCACCCCTCCACTTT. As protein: CSVSGGGNSPLHF.